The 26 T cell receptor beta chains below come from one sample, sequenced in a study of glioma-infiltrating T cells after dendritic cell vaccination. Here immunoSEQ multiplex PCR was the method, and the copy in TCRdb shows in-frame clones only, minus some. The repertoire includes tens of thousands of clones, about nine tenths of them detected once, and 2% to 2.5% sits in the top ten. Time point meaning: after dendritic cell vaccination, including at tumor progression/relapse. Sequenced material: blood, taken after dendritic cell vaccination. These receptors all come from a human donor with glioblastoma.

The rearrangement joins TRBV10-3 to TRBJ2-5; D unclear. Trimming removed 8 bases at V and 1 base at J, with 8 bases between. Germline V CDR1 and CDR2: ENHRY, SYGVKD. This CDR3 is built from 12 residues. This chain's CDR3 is CAISTTQETQYF. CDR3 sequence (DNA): TGTGCCATCTCCACTACCCAAGAGACCCAGTACTTC.

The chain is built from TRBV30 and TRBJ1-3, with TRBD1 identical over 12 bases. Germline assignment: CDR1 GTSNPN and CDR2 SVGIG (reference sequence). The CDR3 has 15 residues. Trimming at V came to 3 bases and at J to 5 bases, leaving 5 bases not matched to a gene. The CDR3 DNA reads TGTGCCTGGAGAAGGGACAGGGGGCTTCGAAACACCATATATTTT. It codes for CAWRRDRGLRNTIYF.

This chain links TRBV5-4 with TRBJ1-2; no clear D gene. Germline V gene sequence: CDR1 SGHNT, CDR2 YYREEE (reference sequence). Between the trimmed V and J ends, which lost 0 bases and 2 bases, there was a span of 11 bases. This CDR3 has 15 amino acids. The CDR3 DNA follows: TGTGCCAGCAGCTTGGCGGAGGTGGGCAACTATGGCTACACCTTC. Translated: CASSLAEVGNYGYTF. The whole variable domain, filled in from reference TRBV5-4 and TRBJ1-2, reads ETGVTQSPTHLIKTRGQQVTLRCSSQSGHNTVSWYQQALGQGPQFIFQYYREEENGRGNFPPRFSGLQFPNYSSELNVNALELDDSALYLCASSLAEVGNYGYTFGSGTRLTVV.

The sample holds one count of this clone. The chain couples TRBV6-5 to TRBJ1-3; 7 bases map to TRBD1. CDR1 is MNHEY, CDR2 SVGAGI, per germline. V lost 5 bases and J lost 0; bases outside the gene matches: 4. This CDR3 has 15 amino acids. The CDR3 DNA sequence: TGTGCCAGCAGTCTTACAGGGGACTCTGGAAACACCATATATTTT. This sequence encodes CASSLTGDSGNTIYF.

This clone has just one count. The CDR3 coding sequence is TGTGCCAGTAGAAGGGGAAACACCGGGGAGCTGTTTTTT. It specifies CASRRGNTGELFF. V and J are TRBV19 and TRBJ2-2, with TRBD1 as a possible D gene (5 bases). With 6 bases removed from V and 2 bases from J, the gap between germline ends came to 7 bases. CDR1 is LNHDA and CDR2 is SQIVND in the germline V gene (reference sequence). There are 13 residues in the CDR3.

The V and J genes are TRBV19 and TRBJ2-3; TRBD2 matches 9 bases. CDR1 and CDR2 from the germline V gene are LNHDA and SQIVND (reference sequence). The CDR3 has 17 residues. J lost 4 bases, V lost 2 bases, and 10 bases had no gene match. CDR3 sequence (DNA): TGTGCCAGTAGTATAATTAGGGCGGGAGGGCGAGCAGATACGCAGTATTTT. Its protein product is CASSIIRAGGRADTQYF.

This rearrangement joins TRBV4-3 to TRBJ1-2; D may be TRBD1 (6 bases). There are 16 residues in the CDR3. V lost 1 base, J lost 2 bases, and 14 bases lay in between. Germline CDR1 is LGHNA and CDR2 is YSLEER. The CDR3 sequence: CASSQATGQSNYGYTF. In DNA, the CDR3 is TGCGCCAGCAGCCAAGCCACCGGACAGTCGAACTATGGCTACACCTTC.

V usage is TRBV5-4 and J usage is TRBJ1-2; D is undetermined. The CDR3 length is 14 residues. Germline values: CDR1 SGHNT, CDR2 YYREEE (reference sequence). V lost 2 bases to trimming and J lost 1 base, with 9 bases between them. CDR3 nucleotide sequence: TGTGCCAGCAGCTTCGGGGTAAATAACTATGGCTACACCTTC. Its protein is CASSFGVNNYGYTF.

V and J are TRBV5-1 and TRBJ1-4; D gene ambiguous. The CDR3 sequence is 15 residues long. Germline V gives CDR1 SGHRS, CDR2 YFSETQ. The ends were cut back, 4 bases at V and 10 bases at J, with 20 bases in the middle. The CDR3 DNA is TGCGCCAGCAGCCCAAGTGGTGCTCTGGGAGGAAAACTGTTTTTT. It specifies CASSPSGALGGKLFF.

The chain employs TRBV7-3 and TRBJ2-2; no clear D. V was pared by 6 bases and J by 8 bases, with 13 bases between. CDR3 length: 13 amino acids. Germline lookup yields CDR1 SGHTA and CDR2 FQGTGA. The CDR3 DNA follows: TGTGCCAGCAGTTTCAGGCCCGAAGGGGAGCTGTTTTTT. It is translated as CASSFRPEGELFF. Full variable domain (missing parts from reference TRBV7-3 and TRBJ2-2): GAGVSQTPSNKVTEKGKYVELRCDPISGHTALYWYRQSLGQGPEFLIYFQGTGAADDSGLPNDRFFAVRPEGSVSTLKIQRTERGDSAVYLCASSFRPEGELFFGEGSRLTVL.

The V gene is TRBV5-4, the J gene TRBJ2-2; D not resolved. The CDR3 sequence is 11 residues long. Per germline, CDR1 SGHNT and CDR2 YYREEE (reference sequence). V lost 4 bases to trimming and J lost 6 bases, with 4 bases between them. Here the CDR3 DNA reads TGTGCCAGCAGCGCGCCCGGGGAGCTGTTTTTT. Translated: CASSAPGELFF.

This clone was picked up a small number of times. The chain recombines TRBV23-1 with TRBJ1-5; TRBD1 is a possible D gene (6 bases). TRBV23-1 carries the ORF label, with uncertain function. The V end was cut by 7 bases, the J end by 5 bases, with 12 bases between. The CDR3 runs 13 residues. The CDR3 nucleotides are TGCGCCAGCATAAAGGGGGGGGATCAGCCCCAGCATTTT. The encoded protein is CASIKGGDQPQHF.

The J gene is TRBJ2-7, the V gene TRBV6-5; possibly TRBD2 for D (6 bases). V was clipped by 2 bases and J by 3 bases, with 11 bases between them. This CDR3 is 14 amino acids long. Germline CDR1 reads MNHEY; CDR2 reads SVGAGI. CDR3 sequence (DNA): TGTGCCAGCAGTTACCGGGACTTCGACTACGAGCAGTACTTC. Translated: CASSYRDFDYEQYF.

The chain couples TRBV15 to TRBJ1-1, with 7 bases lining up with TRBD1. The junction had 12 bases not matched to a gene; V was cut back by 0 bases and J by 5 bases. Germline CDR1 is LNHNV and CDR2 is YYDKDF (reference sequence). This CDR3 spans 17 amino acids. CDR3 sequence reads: CATSRDGQGGMRTEAFF. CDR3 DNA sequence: TGTGCCACCAGCAGAGATGGGCAGGGGGGAATGAGGACTGAAGCTTTCTTT.

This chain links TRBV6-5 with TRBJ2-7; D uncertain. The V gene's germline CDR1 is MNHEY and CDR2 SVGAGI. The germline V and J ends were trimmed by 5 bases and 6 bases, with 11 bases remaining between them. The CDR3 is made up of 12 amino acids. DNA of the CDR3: TGTGCCAGCAGTGAAAGACAATCCGAGCAGTACTTC. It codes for CASSERQSEQYF.

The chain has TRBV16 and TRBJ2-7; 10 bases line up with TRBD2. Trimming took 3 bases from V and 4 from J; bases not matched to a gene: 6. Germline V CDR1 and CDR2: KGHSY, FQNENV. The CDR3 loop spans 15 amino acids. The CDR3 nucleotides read TGTGCCAGCAGCCATAGGACTAGCGGCACGTACGAGCAGTACTTC. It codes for CASSHRTSGTYEQYF.

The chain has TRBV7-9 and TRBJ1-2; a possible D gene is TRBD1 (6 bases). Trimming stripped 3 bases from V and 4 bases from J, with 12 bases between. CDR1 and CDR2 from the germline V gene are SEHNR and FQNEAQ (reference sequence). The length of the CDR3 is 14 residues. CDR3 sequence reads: CASSLIQGLYGYTF. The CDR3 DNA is TGTGCCAGCAGCTTGATACAGGGTCTCTATGGCTACACCTTC.

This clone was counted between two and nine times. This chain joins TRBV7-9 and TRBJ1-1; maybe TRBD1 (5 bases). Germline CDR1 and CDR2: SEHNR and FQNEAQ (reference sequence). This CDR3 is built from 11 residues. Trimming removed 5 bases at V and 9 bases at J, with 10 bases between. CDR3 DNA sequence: TGTGCCAGCAGCCCGGGGGGGAAAGCTTTCTTT. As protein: CASSPGGKAFF. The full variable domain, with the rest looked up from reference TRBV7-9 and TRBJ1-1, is DTGVSQNPRHKITKRGQNVTFRCDPISEHNRLYWYRQTLGQGPEFLTYFQNEAQLEKSRLLSDRFSAERPKGSFSTLEIQRTEQGDSAMYLCASSPGGKAFFGQGTRLTVV.

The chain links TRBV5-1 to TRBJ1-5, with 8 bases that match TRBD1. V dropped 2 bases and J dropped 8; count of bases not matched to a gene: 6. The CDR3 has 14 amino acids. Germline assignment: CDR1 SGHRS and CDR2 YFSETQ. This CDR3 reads CASSLQGVGEPQHF. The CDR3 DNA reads TGCGCCAGCAGCTTACAGGGGGTTGGAGAGCCCCAGCATTTT. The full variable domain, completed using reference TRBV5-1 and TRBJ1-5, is KAGVTQTPRYLIKTRGQQVTLSCSPISGHRSVSWYQQTPGQGLQFLFEYFSETQRNKGNFPGRFSGRQFSNSRSEMNVSTLELGDSALYLCASSLQGVGEPQHFGDGTRLSIL.

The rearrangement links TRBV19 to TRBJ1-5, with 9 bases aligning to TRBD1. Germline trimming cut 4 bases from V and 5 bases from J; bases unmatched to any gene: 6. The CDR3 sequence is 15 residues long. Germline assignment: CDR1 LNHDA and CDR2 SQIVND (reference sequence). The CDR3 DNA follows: TGTGCCAGTAGTAAAGGACAGGGGCCATATCAGCCCCAGCATTTT. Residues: CASSKGQGPYQPQHF.

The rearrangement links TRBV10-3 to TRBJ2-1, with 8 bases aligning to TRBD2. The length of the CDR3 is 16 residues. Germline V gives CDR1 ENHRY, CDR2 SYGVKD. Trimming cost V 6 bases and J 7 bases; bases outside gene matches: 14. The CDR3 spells CAISLRAGGLGNEQFF. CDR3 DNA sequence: TGTGCCATCAGCCTCAGGGCGGGAGGACTAGGGAATGAGCAGTTCTTC.

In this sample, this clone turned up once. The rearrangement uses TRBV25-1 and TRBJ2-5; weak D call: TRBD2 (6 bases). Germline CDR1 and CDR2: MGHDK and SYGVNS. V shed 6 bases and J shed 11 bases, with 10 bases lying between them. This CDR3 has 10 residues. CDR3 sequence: CASRGEEQYF. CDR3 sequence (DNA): TGTGCCAGCAGGGGGGAGGAGCAGTACTTC.

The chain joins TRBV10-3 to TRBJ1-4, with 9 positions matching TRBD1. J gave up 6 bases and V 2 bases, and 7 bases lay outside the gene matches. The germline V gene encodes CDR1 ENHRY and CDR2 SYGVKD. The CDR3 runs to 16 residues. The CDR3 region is CAISEPLQGADEKLFF. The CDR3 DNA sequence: TGTGCCATCAGTGAGCCACTACAGGGGGCGGATGAAAAACTGTTTTTT.

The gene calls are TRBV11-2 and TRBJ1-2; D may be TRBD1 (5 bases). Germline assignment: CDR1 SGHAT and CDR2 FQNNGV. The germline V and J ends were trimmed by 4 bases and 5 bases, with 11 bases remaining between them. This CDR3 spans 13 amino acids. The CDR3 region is CASSYGTRYGYTF. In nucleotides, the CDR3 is TGTGCCAGCAGCTACGGGACTCGGTATGGCTACACCTTC.

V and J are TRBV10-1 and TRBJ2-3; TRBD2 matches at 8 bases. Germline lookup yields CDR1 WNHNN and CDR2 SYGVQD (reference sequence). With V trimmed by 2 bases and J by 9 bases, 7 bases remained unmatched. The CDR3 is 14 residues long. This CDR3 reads CASSEIGSGTTQYF. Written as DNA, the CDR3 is TGCGCCAGCAGTGAGATAGGTAGCGGGACGACGCAGTATTTT.

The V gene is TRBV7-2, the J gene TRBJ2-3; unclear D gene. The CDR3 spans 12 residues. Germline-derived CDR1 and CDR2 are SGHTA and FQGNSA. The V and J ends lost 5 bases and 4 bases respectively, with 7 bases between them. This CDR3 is CASSLYADTQYF. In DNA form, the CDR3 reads TGTGCCAGCAGCCTATACGCAGATACGCAGTATTTT.